The 22 T cell receptor beta chains reported below all come from one sample, sequenced in a study of shared clonotypes between healthy human individuals. Only in-frame clones appear in the TCRdb table, and some are missing; sequencing was by immunoSEQ multiplex PCR. The sample has about 110,000 clones, roughly 66% seen once. The sample was memory CD8+ T cells sorted from blood. The subset was: CD45RO+ cells pooled with CCR7-negative TemRA cells. The receptors stem from a woman aged 25 to 39 in good health.

This clone was observed a single time. The chain is built from TRBV19 and TRBJ1-4, with D possibly matching TRBD1 (5 bases). Trimming stripped 11 bases from V and 4 bases from J, with 14 bases between. In germline, CDR1 is LNHDA, CDR2 SQIVND (reference sequence). The CDR3 contains 13 residues. CDR3 sequence reads: CAGRQNDNEKLFF. CDR3 nucleotides: TGTGCCGGCCGACAGAACGATAATGAAAAACTGTTTTTT.

The chain is built from TRBV6-6 and TRBJ2-7, with 11 nucleotides matching TRBD1. Losses at the gene ends were 2 bases for V and 2 bases for J; bases not matched to a gene: 2. This CDR3 comprises 15 residues. In germline, CDR1 is MNHNY, CDR2 SVGAGI (reference sequence). This chain's CDR3 is CASSYGTGGTYEQYF. CDR3 nucleotides: TGTGCCAGCAGTTACGGGACAGGGGGAACCTACGAGCAGTACTTC.

In its sample, this clone was seen a few times. This same CDR3 is encoded by further DNA sequences in the sample. This chain uses TRBV6-4 with TRBJ2-2; D is unclear. The V end was cut by 0 bases, the J end by 5 bases, with 4 bases between. The CDR3 is made up of 13 amino acids. Germline V gene data show CDR1 as MRHNA and CDR2 as SNTAGT. The CDR3 nucleotides read TGTGCCAGCAGTGACTCGACTACCGGGGAGCTGTTTTTT. It specifies CASSDSTTGELFF.

There are many counts of this clone. The chain uses TRBV2 and TRBJ1-5, with 8 bases fitting TRBD1. The germline V gene encodes CDR1 SNHLY and CDR2 FYNNEI. Trimming removed 4 bases from V and 5 bases from J; junction bases left unmatched: 7. The CDR3 length is 15 residues. The CDR3 DNA sequence: TGTGCCAGCAGTGTGGGGACAGGAGGATATCAGCCCCAGCATTTT. This encodes CASSVGTGGYQPQHF.

CDR3 sequence: CASSQDRGQADTQYF. For the CDR3, the DNA is TGTGCCAGCAGCCAAGATAGGGGACAGGCAGATACGCAGTATTTT. The chain combines TRBV4-2 with TRBJ2-3; 8 bases align to TRBD1. Germline trimming cut 0 bases from V and 4 bases from J; bases unmatched to any gene: 3. This CDR3 spans 15 amino acids. Germline values: CDR1 LGHNA, CDR2 YNFKEQ.

The V and J genes are TRBV6-4 and TRBJ2-5, with 7 bases lining up with TRBD1. The J call could be wrong; TRBJ2-7 is a better fit for the DNA end. This CDR3 spans 15 amino acids. Germline V gene data show CDR1 as MRHNA and CDR2 as SNTAGT. CDR3 coding DNA: TGTGCCAGCAGCCCCGGGACAGACGTATCCTACGAGCAGTACTTC. Encoded protein: CASSPGTDVSYEQYF.

The chain couples TRBV6-5 to TRBJ2-5, with D possibly matching TRBD2 (5 bases). Germline values: CDR1 MNHEY, CDR2 SVGAGI. V was trimmed by 2 bases and J by 5 bases, leaving 12 bases between them. CDR3 length: 14 residues. CDR3 protein: CASSYGFEGETQYF. Written as DNA, the CDR3 is TGTGCCAGCAGTTACGGTTTCGAGGGTGAGACCCAGTACTTC.

This clone was detected once. This chain links TRBV6-1 with TRBJ1-1, with TRBD1 matching over 7 bases. The germline V gene has CDR1 MNHNS and CDR2 SASEGT. The CDR3 length is 14 residues. J lost 4 bases, V lost 4 bases, and 6 bases had no gene match. The CDR3 DNA reads as TGTGCCAGCAGTGCTGGACAGGAGTTCACTGAAGCTTTCTTT. As protein: CASSAGQEFTEAFF.

This chain joins TRBV28 and TRBJ2-1, with TRBD2 identical over 8 bases. J lost 8 bases, V lost 3 bases, and 9 bases had no gene match. Germline assignment: CDR1 MDHEN and CDR2 SYDVKM. The CDR3 covers 15 residues. The CDR3 nucleotides read TGTGCCAGCAGTTTTCCGGCGACTAGCGAGGATGAGCAGTTCTTC. Protein: CASSFPATSEDEQFF. Full variable domain (missing parts from reference TRBV28 and TRBJ2-1): DVKVTQSSRYLVKRTGEKVFLECVQDMDHENMFWYRQDPGLGLRLIYFSYDVKMKEKGDIPEGYSVSREKKERFSLILESASTNQTSMYLCASSFPATSEDEQFFGPGTRLTVL.

V is TRBV19 and J is TRBJ2-7; D gene unclear. V shed 5 bases and J shed 1 base, with 12 bases lying between them. Per the germline V gene, CDR1 is LNHDA and CDR2 is SQIVND (reference sequence). This CDR3 comprises 14 residues. This chain's CDR3 is CASSWVETSYEQYF. The CDR3 DNA is TGTGCCAGTAGTTGGGTGGAGACATCCTACGAGCAGTACTTC.

This chain joins TRBV2 and TRBJ2-2, with 9 bases matching TRBD1. The CDR3 runs 15 residues. Germline V lookup: CDR1 SNHLY, CDR2 FYNNEI. Trimming took 6 bases from V and 6 from J; bases not matched to a gene: 8. CDR3 bases: TGTGCCAGCAGCGGGACAGGGATCTCACCCGGGGAGCTGTTTTTT. Protein: CASSGTGISPGELFF.

This chain links TRBV7-9 with TRBJ2-5, with D maybe TRBD2 (6 bases). Trimming removed 11 bases from V and 4 bases from J, with 14 bases in between. Germline V gene sequence: CDR1 SEHNR, CDR2 FQNEAQ (reference sequence). The CDR3 sequence is 12 residues long. The CDR3 loop reads CADREMGETQYF. The CDR3 nucleotides read TGTGCCGACCGGGAGATGGGAGAGACCCAGTACTTC.

The chain couples TRBV5-1 to TRBJ2-7; D is ambiguous. This CDR3 comprises 13 residues. Germline CDR1 reads SGHRS; CDR2 reads YFSETQ. Trimming took off 1 base at V and 12 bases at J, with 17 bases between the two ends. CDR3 nucleotides: TGCGCCAGCAGCTTGACTTACGGGCACGCTGGGTACTTC. This translates into CASSLTYGHAGYF. Supplemented by reference TRBV5-1 and TRBJ2-7, the full variable domain reads KAGVTQTPRYLIKTRGQQVTLSCSPISGHRSVSWYQQTPGQGLQFLFEYFSETQRNKGNFPGRFSGRQFSNSRSEMNVSTLELGDSALYLCASSLTYGHAGYFGPGTRLTVT.

This clone appeared once. CDR3 DNA: TGCGCCAGCAGCCAAGAGTCCGGGACTGAGTCCTACGAGCAGTACTTC. Residues: CASSQESGTESYEQYF. V usage is TRBV4-1 and J usage is TRBJ2-7; D is perhaps TRBD2 (6 bases). The ends were cut back, 0 bases at V and 1 base at J, with 13 bases in the middle. CDR3 length: 16 amino acids. Germline CDR1 MGHRA, CDR2 YSYEKL.

This rearrangement joins TRBV6-1 to TRBJ2-1; the D gene could be TRBD1 or TRBD2 (5 bases each). The CDR3 covers 14 residues. CDR1 and CDR2 from the germline V gene are MNHNS and SASEGT. The V end was cut by 4 bases, the J end by 3 bases, with 10 bases between. CDR3 in DNA: TGTGCCAGCAGTGCGGGACCGGACTACAATGAGCAGTTCTTC. Its translation: CASSAGPDYNEQFF.

The CDR3 is CASSSWQPTDTQYF. CDR3 nucleotides: TGTGCCAGCAGTTCGTGGCAGCCCACAGATACGCAGTATTTT. The V and J genes are TRBV6-5 and TRBJ2-3; D ambiguous. The CDR3 runs 14 residues. The germline V gene has CDR1 MNHEY and CDR2 SVGAGI. Trimming left V 4 bases short and J 2 bases short, with 10 bases between.

For this clone: Other DNA sequences in the sample encode the same CDR3. Here the CDR3 reads CASSMGQGYEQYF. The CDR3 region has the DNA TGTGCCAGTAGTATGGGACAGGGTTACGAGCAGTACTTC. J is TRBJ2-7 and V is TRBV19, with TRBD1 matching 9 bases. Losses at the gene ends were 3 bases for V and 4 bases for J; bases not matched to a gene: 1. Germline loops: CDR1 LNHDA, CDR2 SQIVND (reference sequence). This CDR3 is 13 amino acids long.

The V call is TRBV7-9, the J call TRBJ2-5, with unresolved D. The DNA matches TRBJ2-7 better at its end, which makes the J call doubtful. Germline V gene data show CDR1 as SEHNR and CDR2 as FQNEAQ (reference sequence). This CDR3 region has 12 residues. The CDR3 coding sequence is TGTGCCAGCAGCCCGAATTCCTACGAGCAGTACTTC. It translates to CASSPNSYEQYF.

The chain joins TRBV10-3 to TRBJ2-2; TRBD2 agrees at 10 bases. Trimming took 2 bases from V and 6 from J; bases not matched to a gene: 12. The CDR3 runs to 18 residues. CDR1 and CDR2 (germline): ENHRY, SYGVKD. The CDR3 loop is CAISEVNLAGARSGELFF. The CDR3 nucleotides are TGTGCCATCAGTGAGGTTAACCTAGCGGGAGCGCGTTCCGGGGAGCTGTTTTTT.

This clone came up a few times. The chain couples TRBV2 to TRBJ2-7; TRBD1 or TRBD2 may be the D gene (5 bases each). Between the trimmed V and J ends, which lost 5 bases and 3 bases, there was a span of 23 bases. Germline V gene sequence: CDR1 SNHLY, CDR2 FYNNEI. The CDR3 length is 17 residues. The CDR3 coding sequence is TGTGCCAGCAGTCTATCCCCTTTGGGGGAGAGCGGCTACGAGCAGTACTTC. Translation: CASSLSPLGESGYEQYF.

The chain couples TRBV6-5 to TRBJ1-1; 7 nucleotides align to TRBD1. V lost 5 bases and J lost 11; bases outside the gene matches: 8. The CDR3 is 12 residues long. Germline V gene sequence: CDR1 MNHEY, CDR2 SVGAGI. CDR3 region: CASSRPGQSAFF. Written as DNA, the CDR3 is TGTGCCAGCAGTCGTCCGGGACAGAGTGCTTTCTTT.

In its sample, this clone was seen once. The rearrangement uses TRBV7-9 and TRBJ1-5; D is unclear. Trimming removed 1 base from V and 9 bases from J, with 7 bases in between. Germline-derived CDR1 and CDR2 are SEHNR and FQNEAQ (reference sequence). The CDR3 has 12 amino acids. CDR3 in DNA: TGTGCCAGCAGCTTAGGGTCAGGGCCCCAGCATTTT. Protein: CASSLGSGPQHF.